Presented here are 11 T cell receptor beta chains from one specimen sequenced in a study of blood T cell repertoires in COVID-19. Method: immunoSEQ multiplex PCR; TCRdb's copy keeps in-frame clones and lacks some. The data show 130,000 to 150,000 clones, just under 85% seen once. The sample comprised peripheral blood. These receptors originate from a woman in her 40s with active or convalescent COVID-19.

The chain links TRBV28 to TRBJ2-5; D is perhaps TRBD1 (6 bases). The CDR3 runs 15 residues. Per the germline V gene, CDR1 is MDHEN and CDR2 is SYDVKM. Trimming took 5 bases from V and 0 from J, leaving 13 bases between them. CDR3 nucleotide sequence: TGTGCCAGCAGTCTGGGGACATTGTACCAAGAGACCCAGTACTTC. This sequence encodes CASSLGTLYQETQYF.

The V and J genes are TRBV28 and TRBJ1-4; 7 bases fit TRBD1. Germline V gene sequence: CDR1 MDHEN, CDR2 SYDVKM. Trimming cost V 5 bases and J 8 bases; bases outside gene matches: 8. The CDR3 consists of 14 residues. CDR3 DNA sequence: TGTGCCAGCAGTCTTCAGGGGGACCGGGAAAAACTGTTTTTT. Amino acids: CASSLQGDREKLFF.

The rearrangement links TRBV19 to TRBJ2-2, with no clear D. Trimming took 1 base from V and 4 from J, leaving 13 bases between them. Germline values: CDR1 LNHDA, CDR2 SQIVND (reference sequence). The CDR3 is 16 residues long. CDR3 DNA sequence: TGTGCCAGTAGTATAGTTGGAGCAGTTCGCACCGGGGAGCTGTTTTTT. Its protein product is CASSIVGAVRTGELFF.

The CDR3 sequence is CASSQDLGLAGGSYEQYF. In DNA form, the CDR3 reads TGCGCCAGCAGCCAAGATCTGGGGCTAGCGGGCGGCTCCTACGAGCAGTACTTC. This chain links TRBV4-3 with TRBJ2-7; 8 bases are shared with TRBD2. The CDR3 totals 18 residues. The germline V gene has CDR1 LGHNA and CDR2 YSLEER. Trimming at V came to 0 bases and at J to 0 bases, leaving 10 bases not matched to a gene.

The rearrangement joins TRBV7-9 to TRBJ2-3; D not certain. The germline CDR1 and CDR2 sequences are SEHNR and FQNEAQ (reference sequence). The CDR3 consists of 16 residues. Trimming took 0 bases from V and 0 from J, leaving 10 bases between them. CDR3 region: CASSLAPLTSTDTQYF. The CDR3 DNA sequence: TGTGCCAGCAGCTTAGCCCCCCTGACTAGCACAGATACGCAGTATTTT. Full variable domain (rest looked up from reference TRBV7-9 and TRBJ2-3): DTGVSQNPRHKITKRGQNVTFRCDPISEHNRLYWYRQTLGQGPEFLTYFQNEAQLEKSRLLSDRFSAERPKGSFSTLEIQRTEQGDSAMYLCASSLAPLTSTDTQYFGPGTRLTVL.

The J gene is TRBJ1-1, the V gene TRBV7-2; D is undetermined. CDR3 length: 16 residues. V was cut by 2 bases and J by 3 bases, with 16 bases left in between. Germline CDR1 is SGHTA and CDR2 is FQGNSA. The CDR3 nucleotides are TGTGCCAGCAGCTTAAGGGCGTCGGGAGGGTACACTGAAGCTTTCTTT. It yields the protein CASSLRASGGYTEAFF.

V usage is TRBV7-2 and J usage is TRBJ2-2; 8 bases are shared with TRBD1. V was pared by 6 bases and J by 2 bases, with 8 bases of the junction left unmatched. Germline V gives CDR1 SGHTA, CDR2 FQGNSA. This CDR3 has 16 amino acids. Written as DNA, the CDR3 is TGTGCCAGCAGGCCAACAGGGGGAGTTAACACCGGGGAGCTGTTTTTT. It yields the protein CASRPTGGVNTGELFF. Full variable domain (missing parts from reference TRBV7-2 and TRBJ2-2): GAGVSQSPSNKVTEKGKDVELRCDPISGHTALYWYRQSLGQGLEFLIYFQGNSAPDKSGLPSDRFSAERTGGSVSTLTIQRTQQEDSAVYLCASRPTGGVNTGELFFGEGSRLTVL.

In DNA, the CDR3 is TGTGCCAGCAGCTTTCGGGGTGGAGGTGAAAAACTGTTTTTT. It specifies CASSFRGGGEKLFF. The chain carries TRBV5-6 and TRBJ1-4, with unresolved D. V lost 2 bases and J lost 7, with 12 bases in between. This CDR3 spans 14 amino acids. The germline V gene has CDR1 SGHDT and CDR2 YYEEEE. The full variable domain, rest sourced from reference TRBV5-6 and TRBJ1-4, is DAGVTQSPTHLIKTRGQQVTLRCSPKSGHDTVSWYQQALGQGPQFIFQYYEEEERQRGNFPDRFSGHQFPNYSSELNVNALLLGDSALYLCASSFRGGGEKLFFGSGTQLSVL.

This clone showed up just a few times. The chain has TRBV7-9 and TRBJ1-2; 7 bases map to TRBD1. The CDR3 is 13 residues long. Germline CDR1 SEHNR, CDR2 FQNEAQ (reference sequence). J was trimmed by 8 bases and V by 3 bases; bases with no gene match: 6. The CDR3 reads CASSFYRGGGYTF. CDR3 sequence (DNA): TGTGCCAGCAGCTTTTACAGGGGCGGCGGCTACACCTTC.

This chain links TRBV7-9 with TRBJ2-3, with D perhaps matching TRBD2 (6 bases). V lost 1 base and J 2 bases, leaving 10 bases between the germline ends. The CDR3 extends over 15 amino acids. Germline V gives CDR1 SEHNR, CDR2 FQNEAQ (reference sequence). The CDR3 nucleotides are TGTGCCAGCAGCTTAGGGACTATTCCCACAGATACGCAGTATTTT. This sequence encodes CASSLGTIPTDTQYF.

The gene calls are TRBV19 and TRBJ1-2; perhaps TRBD1 as D (5 bases). The CDR3 is 15 residues long. Germline CDR1 reads LNHDA; CDR2 reads SQIVND (reference sequence). V lost 5 bases to trimming and J lost 5 bases, with 18 bases between them. CDR3 DNA sequence: TGTGCCAGTAGTCCACAGGACGTAGCTCGTTATGGCTACACCTTC. Protein sequence: CASSPQDVARYGYTF.